This T cell receptor beta chain is from a study of T cell responses to AZD1222 COVID-19 vaccine. Study-level findings and limits: White British donors predominated, females outnumbered males, and clonal diversity was possibly underestimated. Distributed over spike, vaccine-associated CD4 TCRs predominated at 160-218 and 743-854.

V was cut by 4 bases and J by 3 bases, with 10 bases left in between. Germline CDR1 SGHNT, CDR2 YYREEE (reference sequence). The CDR3 sequence is 13 residues long. Details on this clone: Its antigen is still unknown.

Produced via immunoSEQ multiplex PCR; TCRdb's table is partial and in-frame only. The sample gives 130,000 to 150,000 clones, roughly 92% of which show up once; approximately 1.7% is in the top ten. This clonotype originated in an adult in good health. Specimen: peripheral blood, collected on day 0 of AZD1222 vaccination. This rearrangement joins TRBV5-4 to TRBJ1-2; D may be TRBD1 (5 bases). CDR3 sequence (DNA): TGTGCCAGCAGCCTTGACAGCGACTATGGCTACACCTTC. Residues: CASSLDSDYGYTF.